This T cell receptor (beta chain) was captured in a study of T cell changes during pregnancy in multiple sclerosis. TCRdb's copy holds only in-frame clones and misses some; the assay was immunoSEQ multiplex PCR. Among 95,000 to 150,000 clones listed, 90% to 95% were seen once. This specimen was peripheral blood, taken before pregnancy. This TCR derives from a female donor with multiple sclerosis, enrolled in a pregnancy study.

Here the CDR3 DNA reads TGCGCCAGCAGCCAGGTACAGGGGGCGGCCCTCCACTTT. Translation gives CASSQVQGAALHF. V is TRBV4-1 and J is TRBJ1-6, with 9 bases fitting TRBD1. The length of the CDR3 is 13 residues. The ends lost 3 bases at V and 14 bases at J; junction bases unmatched: 5. Germline V gene sequence: CDR1 MGHRA, CDR2 YSYEKL.